These T cell receptor beta chains were read from a single sample in a study of early T cells in non-severe SARS-CoV-2 infection. In TCRdb, the 5' RACE reads were re-called with MiXCR into one record per CDR3 protein. The table lists tens of thousands of distinct CDR3 sequences, roughly an eighth of them singletons. The sample taken for sequencing was whole blood. The receptors derive from an adult who was a healthcare worker with PCR-confirmed SARS-CoV-2 infection or an uninfected control (not recorded which). The CDR3 runs from the conserved cysteine through the conserved F or W. Fields, in order: CDR3 DNA, CDR3 protein, D gene, clone size, J gene, V gene. The D gene is left open where the match is weak. Some rows have no size entry. The others give once, few or many, or a class for an expanded clone.

CDR3 DNA: TGTGCCAGCACCAGATCATTTTCTCAGTACTTC
CDR3 protein: CASTRSFSQYF
D gene: .
clone size: many
J gene: TRBJ2-5
V gene: TRBV6-1

CDR3 DNA: TGTGCCAGCAGCCACCCCGTCGCATACAATGAGCAGTTCTTC
CDR3 protein: CASSHPVAYNEQFF
D gene: .
clone size: .
J gene: TRBJ2-1
V gene: TRBV7-2

CDR3 DNA: TGTGCCAGCAGTATGACTTCAACTAATGAAAAACTGTTTTTT
CDR3 protein: CASSMTSTNEKLFF
D gene: .
clone size: many
J gene: TRBJ1-4
V gene: TRBV12-3/TRBV12-4

CDR3 DNA: TGCAGCGTTCTAAGGGACCTTTTTAGCGACAATGAGCAGTTCTTC
CDR3 protein: CSVLRDLFSDNEQFF
D gene: .
clone size: few
J gene: TRBJ2-1
V gene: TRBV29-1

CDR3 DNA: TGTGCCAGTAGTATAATAAGGCCCAACTATGGCTACACCTTC
CDR3 protein: CASSIIRPNYGYTF
D gene: .
clone size: .
J gene: TRBJ1-2
V gene: TRBV19

CDR3 DNA: TGTGCCAGCAGCTTTATTGGCGTTGACACAGATACGCAGTATTTT
CDR3 protein: CASSFIGVDTDTQYF
D gene: .
clone size: .
J gene: TRBJ2-3
V gene: TRBV7-2

CDR3 DNA: TGTGCCAGCAGACAGGGAGGGTCAGATACGCAGTATTTT
CDR3 protein: CASRQGGSDTQYF
D gene: .
clone size: many
J gene: TRBJ2-3
V gene: TRBV27

CDR3 DNA: TGTGCCAGCAGCCTACCGCTCGGTGACCAGGTGCAGTTCTTC
CDR3 protein: CASSLPLGDQVQFF
D gene: .
clone size: few
J gene: TRBJ2-1
V gene: TRBV28

CDR3 DNA: TGTGCCAGCAGCTCCGACACTGAAGCTTTCTTT
CDR3 protein: CASSSDTEAFF
D gene: .
clone size: few
J gene: TRBJ1-1
V gene: TRBV7-2

CDR3 DNA: TGTGCCACCAGCTCGAGACCGGGACAGGGACTCCCCGCTTTCGGCGAGCAGTACTTC
CDR3 protein: CATSSRPGQGLPAFGEQYF
D gene: TRBD1
clone size: many
J gene: TRBJ2-7
V gene: TRBV15

CDR3 DNA: TGTGCCAGCTCCAGGGGAACGGGCTCTGGGCAGCCCCAGCATTTT
CDR3 protein: CASSRGTGSGQPQHF
D gene: .
clone size: .
J gene: TRBJ1-5
V gene: TRBV6-5

CDR3 DNA: TGCGCCAGCAGCCAAGACACTTCCGCGTCCTACGAGCAGTACTTC
CDR3 protein: CASSQDTSASYEQYF
D gene: .
clone size: few
J gene: TRBJ2-7
V gene: TRBV4-1

CDR3 DNA: TGTGCTAGCAGCTCCTACAACACTGAAGCTTTCTTT
CDR3 protein: CASSSYNTEAFF
D gene: .
clone size: many
J gene: TRBJ1-1
V gene: TRBV7-7

CDR3 DNA: TGCGCCAGCAGCTTTTCCGGGGAGCTGTTTTTT
CDR3 protein: CASSFSGELFF
D gene: .
clone size: .
J gene: TRBJ2-2
V gene: TRBV5-1

CDR3 DNA: TGCAGCGTTAGAGGGAATAGGTACGAGCAGTACTTC
CDR3 protein: CSVRGNRYEQYF
D gene: .
clone size: many
J gene: TRBJ2-7
V gene: TRBV29-1

CDR3 DNA: TGTGCCAGCAGTTACGCGGCCCCTGAGAGGGTAGAGACCCAGTACTTC
CDR3 protein: CASSYAAPERVETQYF
D gene: .
clone size: .
J gene: TRBJ2-5
V gene: TRBV6-5

CDR3 DNA: TGTGCCAGCAGCTTGGTTCGGGAGACCCAGTACTTC
CDR3 protein: CASSLVRETQYF
D gene: .
clone size: .
J gene: TRBJ2-5
V gene: TRBV5-6

CDR3 DNA: TGTGCCAGCAGTGTCGCGGGAGATAGTTATGGCTACACCTTC
CDR3 protein: CASSVAGDSYGYTF
D gene: .
clone size: few
J gene: TRBJ1-2
V gene: TRBV6-1

CDR3 DNA: TGCGCCAGCAGCTTGGGGAGCGGGGGAAGCTCCTACGAGCAGTACTTC
CDR3 protein: CASSLGSGGSSYEQYF
D gene: TRBD2
clone size: .
J gene: TRBJ2-7
V gene: TRBV5-1

CDR3 DNA: TGTGCCAGCAGCCAAGGGGGGACAGATCCCACAGATACGCAGTATTTT
CDR3 protein: CASSQGGTDPTDTQYF
D gene: TRBD1
clone size: many
J gene: TRBJ2-3
V gene: TRBV3-1

CDR3 DNA: TGCAGCGTTGGCGGGGACACCTACGAGCAGTACTTC
CDR3 protein: CSVGGDTYEQYF
D gene: .
clone size: few
J gene: TRBJ2-7
V gene: TRBV29-1

CDR3 DNA: TGTGCCAGCAGCCTAAGTTTCCTAACGGGTCTAGCGGGGCCAACTTCTAGCACAGATACGCAGTATTTT
CDR3 protein: CASSLSFLTGLAGPTSSTDTQYF
D gene: TRBD2
clone size: many
J gene: TRBJ2-3
V gene: TRBV7-6

CDR3 DNA: TGTGCCAGCACCTCTCGTGGGGCAGCCATAGGCTACACCTTC
CDR3 protein: CASTSRGAAIGYTF
D gene: .
clone size: many
J gene: TRBJ1-2
V gene: TRBV5-5

CDR3 DNA: TGCAGCGTTGAAGGGATGGCGGGAGTTAAAATTGGTGGGAATGAGCAGTTCTTC
CDR3 protein: CSVEGMAGVKIGGNEQFF
D gene: TRBD2
clone size: many
J gene: TRBJ2-1
V gene: TRBV29-1